The 8 T cell receptor beta chains given below trace back to one sample, sequenced in a study of T cells after yellow fever vaccination. One entry per CDR3 protein, called by TCRdb with MiXCR from the 5' RACE reads. The table records 310,000 or so distinct CDR3 sequences, around 3.6% of them present only once. Sequences were derived from PBMCs, sampled on the day of the yellow fever booster vaccination. These receptors were obtained from a man younger than 30 who received the YFV17D yellow fever vaccine.

This clonotype was counted ten times or more. The rearrangement joins TRBV20-1 to TRBJ2-7; 10 nucleotides agree with TRBD2. This CDR3 region has 13 residues. The trim removed 7 bases at V and 1 base at J, leaving 4 bases unmatched. Germline CDR1 DFQATT, CDR2 SNEGSKA (reference sequence). The CDR3 is CSVAGGRSYEQYV. The CDR3 coding sequence is TGCAGTGTAGCGGGGGGAAGGTCCTACGAGCAGTACGTC.

This clonotype was seen more than once but under ten times. At one of its ends the junction is not consistent with the germline gene, which may arise from a read error. The chain combines TRBV24-1 with TRBJ2-2; D possibly corresponds to TRBD1 (6 bases). The CDR3 loop spans 15 amino acids. The germline CDR1 and CDR2 sequences are KGHDR and SFDVKD. CDR3 bases: TGTGCCACCAGTGTTGGGGGCCTTCTCACCCGGGAGCTGTTTTTT. It translates to CATSVGGLLTRELFF.

The V and J genes are TRBV25-1 and TRBJ1-1, with D possibly being TRBD1 (6 bases). The CDR3 sequence is 14 residues long. Germline lookup yields CDR1 MGHDK and CDR2 SYGVNS. V was pared by 9 bases and J by 0 bases, with 14 bases between. The CDR3 spells CARRADSMNTEAFF. The CDR3 DNA is TGTGCCAGGAGGGCGGACAGCATGAACACTGAAGCTTTCTTT.

This clonotype was picked up a small number of times. The chain uses TRBV28 and TRBJ2-3; D gene unclear. V was pared by 7 bases and J by 1 base, with 9 bases between. Germline V gene data show CDR1 as MDHEN and CDR2 as SYDVKM. The CDR3 sequence is 13 residues long. This chain's CDR3 is CASTPVGTDTQYF. CDR3 in DNA: TGTGCCAGCACCCCAGTGGGCACAGATACGCAGTATTTT.

The chain has TRBV6-5 and TRBJ1-2; TRBD1 is a possible D gene (5 bases). Germline CDR1 reads MNHEY; CDR2 reads SVGAGI. Trimming stripped 6 bases from V and 8 bases from J, with 10 bases between. There are 11 residues in the CDR3. The CDR3 sequence: CASSQGIGYTF. DNA of the CDR3: TGTGCCAGCAGCCAGGGAATCGGCTACACCTTC.

This clonotype was seen more than once but under ten times. This chain connects TRBV20-1 to TRBJ1-1; perhaps TRBD1 as D (6 bases). The germline CDR1 and CDR2 sequences are DFQATT and SNEGSKA (reference sequence). The CDR3 contains 15 residues. Trimming stripped 3 bases from V and 4 bases from J, with 18 bases between. The CDR3 protein is CSARGDTGTSTEAFF. CDR3 bases: TGCAGTGCTAGGGGAGATACAGGGACGAGCACTGAAGCTTTCTTT.

This clonotype was seen at least ten times. The genes are TRBV4-3 and TRBJ2-7, with 7 bases that match TRBD1. There are 15 residues in the CDR3. Trimming took 1 base from V and 0 from J; bases not matched to a gene: 3. Germline values: CDR1 LGHNA, CDR2 YSLEER. This CDR3 reads CASSQGPGGSYEQYF. The CDR3 DNA reads as TGCGCCAGCAGCCAAGGCCCAGGGGGCTCCTACGAGCAGTACTTC.

In its sample, this clonotype was seen many times. V usage is TRBV6-6 and J usage is TRBJ1-2; TRBD1 aligns across 9 bases. Germline V lookup: CDR1 MNHNY, CDR2 SVGAGI (reference sequence). With V trimmed by 8 bases and J by 2 bases, 6 bases remained unmatched. The CDR3 runs 14 residues. This chain's CDR3 is CASGGDRENYGYTF. The DNA of the CDR3 is TGTGCCAGCGGGGGGGACAGGGAAAACTATGGCTACACCTTC.